This paragraph covers one T cell receptor beta chain sequence. Using immunoSEQ multiplex PCR, the repertoire was profiled, and TCRdb retains in-frame clones only, with some absent. The table includes roughly 1,800,000 clones, about 95% detected once. Germline V lookup: CDR1 MNHEY, CDR2 SMNVEV (reference sequence). This CDR3 has 15 amino acids. V was trimmed by 6 bases and J by 3 bases, leaving 16 bases between them. CD45RO-negative, CCR7-positively selected cells formed the naive CD8 fraction, excluding terminally differentiated effector memory CD45RA+ cells. This entry is derived from a study of shared clonotypes between healthy human individuals.

The TCR originated in a man younger than 35 in good health. The chain joins TRBV27 to TRBJ2-3; D is tentatively TRBD1 or TRBD2 (5 bases each). The sequenced sample was naive CD8+ T cells sorted from blood. The CDR3: CASRIGGFSTDTQYF. The CDR3 DNA reads TGTGCCAGCAGAATTGGGGGTTTTTCAACAGATACGCAGTATTTT.